The 15 T cell receptor beta chains listed next were all sequenced from one sample in a study of T-cell memory formation after mild COVID-19. MiXCR, applied by TCRdb to the 5' RACE reads, yields one record per CDR3 protein. The sample lists more than 85,000 distinct CDR3 sequences; around 10% were seen once. Specimen: PBMCs or a T cell subset sorted from them (not recorded which). The receptor source for this set is a man between 18 and 29 years old who had mild COVID-19 (a few samples of this study predate the infection). Cell type and time point are not known.

The V call is TRBV4-2, the J call TRBJ2-1, with 11 bases matching TRBD1. Germline CDR1 is LGHNA and CDR2 is YNFKEQ. Trimming cost V 3 bases and J 3 bases; bases outside gene matches: 10. CDR3 length: 18 amino acids. The CDR3 is CASSQSGQGAGLYNEQFF. In DNA, the CDR3 is TGTGCCAGCAGCCAGTCCGGACAGGGGGCGGGCCTCTACAATGAGCAGTTCTTC.

This chain uses TRBV7-9 with TRBJ1-5; D not resolved. Germline V gene sequence: CDR1 SEHNR, CDR2 FQNEAQ (reference sequence). V dropped 8 bases and J dropped 1 base, with 12 bases sitting between them. The CDR3 contains 14 residues. The CDR3 loop reads CASGREPSNQPQHF. CDR3 nucleotides: TGTGCCAGCGGCCGGGAGCCGAGCAATCAGCCCCAGCATTTT.

The chain joins TRBV7-3 to TRBJ2-6; D is unclear. This CDR3 has 15 amino acids. Germline V gives CDR1 SGHTA, CDR2 FQGTGA. V lost 2 bases and J 1 base, leaving 6 bases between the germline ends. This chain's CDR3 is CASSLDGSGANVLTF. DNA for the CDR3: TGTGCCAGCAGCTTAGACGGTTCTGGGGCCAACGTCCTGACTTTC.

The chain links TRBV7-9 to TRBJ2-7; D possibly corresponds to TRBD1 (6 bases). V lost 6 bases and J 3 bases, leaving 9 bases between the germline ends. CDR1 SEHNR and CDR2 FQNEAQ come from the germline V gene (reference sequence). This CDR3 is 12 amino acids long. CDR3 region: CASRQGDYEQYF. In nucleotides, the CDR3 is TGTGCCAGCAGACAGGGCGACTACGAGCAGTACTTC.

This clonotype was counted between two and nine times. J is TRBJ2-7 and V is TRBV7-3; D is unclear. The CDR3 is 12 residues long. The V gene lost 6 bases and the J gene lost 5 bases, with 11 bases spanning the gap. Germline loops: CDR1 SGHTA, CDR2 FQGTGA. CDR3 DNA: TGTGCCAGCAGTGACCCCCCCAACGAGCAGTACTTC. Its translation: CASSDPPNEQYF.

This clonotype was seen more than once but under ten times. J is TRBJ2-2 and V is TRBV9; possible D gene TRBD2, 6 bases. Deletions cut 6 bases from V and 4 bases from J, with 16 bases between. The CDR3 runs 15 residues. Germline V gene lookup returns CDR1 SGDLS and CDR2 YYNGEE. CDR3 loop: CASKLGLGGTGELFF. The CDR3 DNA reads TGTGCCAGCAAATTGGGACTCGGGGGCACCGGGGAGCTGTTTTTT.

CDR3 sequence (DNA): TGTGCCAGCAGGTTATCTCTTGTCGGTTCACCCCTCCACTTT. The encoded protein is CASRLSLVGSPLHF. The V and J genes are TRBV6-5 and TRBJ1-6; D is uncertain. The V and J ends lost 6 bases and 9 bases respectively, with 15 bases between them. The CDR3 is made up of 14 amino acids. CDR1 is MNHEY, CDR2 SVGAGI, per germline.

V gene TRBV7-2 combines with J gene TRBJ1-2; TRBD1 is a possible D gene (5 bases). V gave up 1 base and J gave up 2 bases, with 11 bases separating them. Germline V gives CDR1 SGHTA, CDR2 FQGNSA. The CDR3 totals 15 residues. The CDR3 nucleotides are TGTGCCAGCAGCTTAGTTCAGGGAGAGAACTATGGCTACACCTTC. This codes for CASSLVQGENYGYTF. Full variable domain (outside the CDR3, taken from reference TRBV7-2 and TRBJ1-2): GAGVSQSPSNKVTEKGKDVELRCDPISGHTALYWYRQSLGQGLEFLIYFQGNSAPDKSGLPSDRFSAERTGGSVSTLTIQRTQQEDSAVYLCASSLVQGENYGYTFGSGTRLTVV.

This clonotype was recorded a few times. No DNA is shown, since the ends of the CDR3 on it are uncertain; the CDR3 is the one TCRdb lists. The gene calls are TRBV12-3 or TRBV12-4 and TRBJ2-2. The CDR3 extends over 13 residues, inclusive of both ends. The CDR3 protein is CASSFFGNGELFF.

In this sample, this clonotype turned up a few times. The chain links TRBV5-1 to TRBJ2-5; 14 positions agree with TRBD2. Germline V gene data show CDR1 as SGHRS and CDR2 as YFSETQ. Trimming took 3 bases from V and 3 from J; bases not matched to a gene: 1. This CDR3 spans 15 amino acids. CDR3 sequence: CASSSGLAGEETQYF. The DNA for the CDR3 is TGCGCCAGCAGCTCGGGACTAGCGGGGGAAGAGACCCAGTACTTC. Drawing the rest from reference TRBV5-1 and TRBJ2-5, the complete variable domain is KAGVTQTPRYLIKTRGQQVTLSCSPISGHRSVSWYQQTPGQGLQFLFEYFSETQRNKGNFPGRFSGRQFSNSRSEMNVSTLELGDSALYLCASSSGLAGEETQYFGPGTRLLVL.

This clonotype was counted only a few times. The DNA for the CDR3 is TGTGCCAGCAGTTTACTCGCGGGGGGCGAAGAGACCCAGTACTTC. Protein product: CASSLLAGGEETQYF. The chain combines TRBV27 with TRBJ2-5; 8 positions match TRBD2. CDR3 size: 15 residues. The V segment lost 2 bases and the J segment 3 bases; nucleotides outside the gene matches: 5. In germline, CDR1 is MNHEY, CDR2 SMNVEV (reference sequence).

This clonotype was seen more than once but under ten times. This chain uses TRBV29-1 with TRBJ2-1; no firm D call. Trimming pared 5 bases from V and 10 bases from J, leaving 12 bases between. This CDR3 region has 11 residues. CDR1 is SQVTM, CDR2 ANQGSEA, per germline. In DNA, the CDR3 is TGCAGCGTTACACCCCCGCGGGAGCAGTTCTTC. It encodes CSVTPPREQFF.

The chain couples TRBV7-3 to TRBJ2-3, with D tentatively TRBD2 (7 bases). Germline loops: CDR1 SGHTA, CDR2 FQGTGA. Trimming removed 3 bases from V and 6 bases from J, with 16 bases in between. CDR3 length: 15 residues. This CDR3 is CASSLTDGGADTQYF. The CDR3 DNA sequence: TGTGCCAGCAGCTTGACCGATGGGGGGGCGGATACGCAGTATTTT.

This clonotype has only a few counts. The gene calls are TRBV6-6 and TRBJ2-7, with a tentative D call TRBD1 (6 bases). This CDR3 has 13 residues. The V gene's germline CDR1 is MNHNY and CDR2 SVGAGI (reference sequence). The V and J ends lost 0 bases and 6 bases respectively, with 9 bases between them. The CDR3 DNA follows: TGTGCCAGCAGTTACTCGGGCAGGGGCGAGCAGTACGTC. Its protein is CASSYSGRGEQYV.

The chain has TRBV5-1 and TRBJ1-5; tentatively, D is TRBD1 (5 bases). Germline V gives CDR1 SGHRS, CDR2 YFSETQ. This CDR3 spans 15 amino acids. V lost 0 bases to trimming and J lost 3 bases, with 10 bases between them. CDR3 in DNA: TGCGCCAGCAGCTTGGGGTTCAGGGCCAATCAGCCCCAGCATTTT. Residues: CASSLGFRANQPQHF.